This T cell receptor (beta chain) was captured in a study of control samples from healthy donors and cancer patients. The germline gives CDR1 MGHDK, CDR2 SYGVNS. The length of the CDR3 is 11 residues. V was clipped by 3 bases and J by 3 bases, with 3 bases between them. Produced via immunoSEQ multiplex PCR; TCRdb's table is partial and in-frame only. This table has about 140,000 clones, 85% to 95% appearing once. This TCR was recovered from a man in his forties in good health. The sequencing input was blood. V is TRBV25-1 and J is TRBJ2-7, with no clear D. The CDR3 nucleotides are TGTGCCAGCAGTGAGTACTACGAGCAGTACTTC. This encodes CASSEYYEQYF.